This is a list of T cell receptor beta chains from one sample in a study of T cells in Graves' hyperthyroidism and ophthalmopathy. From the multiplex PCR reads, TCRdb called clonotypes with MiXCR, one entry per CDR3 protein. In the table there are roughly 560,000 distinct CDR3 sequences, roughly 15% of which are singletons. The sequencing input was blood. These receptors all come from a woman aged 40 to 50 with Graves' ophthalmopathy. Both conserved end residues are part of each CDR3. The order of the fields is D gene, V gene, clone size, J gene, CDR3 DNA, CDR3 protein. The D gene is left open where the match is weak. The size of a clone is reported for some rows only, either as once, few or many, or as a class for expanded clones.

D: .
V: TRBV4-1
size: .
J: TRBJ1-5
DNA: TGCGCCAGCAGCCAAGATCAAGGATCCGTCCGGCAGCCCCAGCATTTT
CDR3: CASSQDQGSVRQPQHF

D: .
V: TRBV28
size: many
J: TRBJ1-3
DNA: TGTGCCAGCAAAAAGAGCTCTGGAAGCACCATATATTTT
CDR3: CASKKSSGSTIYF

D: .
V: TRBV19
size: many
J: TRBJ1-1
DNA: TGTGCCAGTAGTATTGGACAGTATTCCGATAAAGCTTTCTTT
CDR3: CASSIGQYSDKAFF

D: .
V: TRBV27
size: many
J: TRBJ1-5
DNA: TGTGCCAGCAGACCAACCTTAAGTACAGGACGATATCAGCCCCAGCATTTT
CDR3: CASRPTLSTGRYQPQHF

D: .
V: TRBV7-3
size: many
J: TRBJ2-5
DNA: TGTGCCAGCAGCCCAATCAGGGGAGGGAAAGAGACCCAGTACTTC
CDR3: CASSPIRGGKETQYF

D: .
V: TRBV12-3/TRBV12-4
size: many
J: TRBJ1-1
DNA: TGTGCCAGCAGTTTGAACACCGACACTGAAGCTTTCTTT
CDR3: CASSLNTDTEAFF

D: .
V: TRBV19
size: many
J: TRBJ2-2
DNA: TGTGCCAGTAGTACGAGAATTCCAGGACCCGTAAACACCGGGGAGCTGTTTTTT
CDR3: CASSTRIPGPVNTGELFF

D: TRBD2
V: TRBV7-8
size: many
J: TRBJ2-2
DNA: TGTGCCAGCAGCCTGCACCCGGGACTAAACACCGGGGAGCTGTTTTTT
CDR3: CASSLHPGLNTGELFF

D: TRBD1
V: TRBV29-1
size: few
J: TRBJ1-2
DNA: TGCAGCGTTGAAGATCCTGGACAGGTCTGGGGCTACACCTTC
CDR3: CSVEDPGQVWGYTF

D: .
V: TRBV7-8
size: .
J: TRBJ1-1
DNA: TGTGCCAGCAGCCTTCATAGCCCACGGGGCACTGAAGCTTTCTTT
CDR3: CASSLHSPRGTEAFF

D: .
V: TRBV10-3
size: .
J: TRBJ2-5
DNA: TGTGCCATCAGGCCAGAACAAGAGACCCAGTACTTC
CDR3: CAIRPEQETQYF